The 27 T cell receptor beta chains below were found in one sample sequenced in a study of T cell responses to AZD1222 COVID-19 vaccine. Some clones are missing from TCRdb's copy, which holds only in-frame ones; the method was immunoSEQ multiplex PCR. Counted here are around 130,000 clones, 75% to 95% occurring once; the ten biggest clones make up approximately 2.8%. The material was peripheral blood, obtained on day 0 of AZD1222 vaccination. These receptors came from an adult in good health.

V and J are TRBV10-3 and TRBJ1-1, with 8 bases identical to TRBD1. The CDR3 sequence is 15 residues long. The germline V gene encodes CDR1 ENHRY and CDR2 SYGVKD. V shed 8 bases and J 1 base; nucleotides not matched to a gene: 9. The CDR3 nucleotides read TGTGCCATCGGGGGGCCAGGGGGCAAGAACACTGAAGCTTTCTTT. Translation gives CAIGGPGGKNTEAFF.

V is TRBV2 and J is TRBJ2-7; no definite D call. Trimming left V 0 bases short and J 2 bases short, with 8 bases between. Germline lookup yields CDR1 SNHLY and CDR2 FYNNEI. This CDR3 contains 14 residues. CDR3 nucleotide sequence: TGTGCCAGCAGTGAAGCGCTGCTAGCCTACGAGCAGTACTTC. Translation: CASSEALLAYEQYF. Supplemented by reference TRBV2 and TRBJ2-7, the full variable domain reads EPEVTQTPSHQVTQMGQEVILRCVPISNHLYFYWYRQILGQKVEFLVSFYNNEISEKSEIFDDQFSVERPDGSNFTLKIRSTKLEDSAMYFCASSEALLAYEQYFGPGTRLTVT.

Only one count was recorded for this clone. J is TRBJ1-2 and V is TRBV7-8; D not resolved. V lost 0 bases and J 6 bases, leaving 11 bases between the germline ends. The CDR3 length is 14 residues. Germline-derived CDR1 and CDR2 are SGHVS and FQNEAQ. For the CDR3, the DNA is TGTGCCAGCAGCTTAGCGGGCAGAAGGGATGGCTACACCTTC. Translating it yields CASSLAGRRDGYTF.

The genes are TRBV9 and TRBJ2-1; D not certain. The germline gives CDR1 SGDLS, CDR2 YYNGEE. Trimming stripped 0 bases from V and 8 bases from J, with 18 bases between. CDR3 length equals 16 residues. The CDR3 is CASSVAPASNVHEQFF. The DNA of the CDR3 is TGTGCCAGCAGCGTAGCCCCAGCATCCAACGTCCATGAGCAGTTCTTC.

The genes are TRBV3-1 (or the pseudogene TRBV3-2) and TRBJ1-3, with D unresolved. V was trimmed by 1 base and J by 4 bases, leaving 17 bases between them. CDR1 LGHDT and CDR2 YNNKEL come from the germline V gene (reference sequence). The CDR3 has 17 residues. CDR3 sequence reads: CASSQVRLLGPGNTIYF. The CDR3 DNA follows: TGTGCCAGCAGCCAAGTTCGACTCCTGGGCCCCGGAAACACCATATATTTT.

The chain combines TRBV5-6 with TRBJ2-7; weak D call: TRBD1 (5 bases). The CDR3 spans 13 residues. V was pared by 6 bases and J by 3 bases, with 13 bases between. The germline CDR1 and CDR2 sequences are SGHDT and YYEEEE. CDR3 nucleotides: TGTGCCAGCACCGTGGGGCGGATCTACGAGCAGTACTTC. Translating gives CASTVGRIYEQYF.

This clone was recorded a few times. This sequence joins TRBV19 and TRBJ1-1, with D possibly TRBD1 on 6 matching bases. The CDR3 extends over 15 amino acids. Germline V gene sequence: CDR1 LNHDA, CDR2 SQIVND (reference sequence). Trimming took 7 bases from V and 0 from J, leaving 15 bases between them. Here the CDR3 DNA reads TGTGCCAGTACGGCAGGGGCGTTTATGAACACTGAAGCTTTCTTT. It is translated as CASTAGAFMNTEAFF. The complete variable domain, with remaining parts taken from reference TRBV19 and TRBJ1-1, reads DGGITQSPKYLFRKEGQNVTLSCEQNLNHDAMYWYRQDPGQGLRLIYYSQIVNDFQKGDIAEGYSVSREKKESFPLTVTSAQKNPTAFYLCASTAGAFMNTEAFFGQGTRLTVV.

J is TRBJ1-5 and V is TRBV2; no clear D. The V end was cut by 3 bases, the J end by 10 bases, with 19 bases between. The CDR3 extends over 15 amino acids. CDR1 is SNHLY and CDR2 is FYNNEI in the germline V gene. CDR3 nucleotides: TGTGCCAGCAGTGATTATTGGCACCCGGGTAAACCCCAGCATTTT. Translation: CASSDYWHPGKPQHF.

Note on this clone: The same CDR3 arises from other DNA sequences in this sample as well. This sequence joins TRBV18 and TRBJ1-1; D gene uncertain. The CDR3 covers 14 residues. V was cut by 2 bases and J by 1 base, with 8 bases left in between. CDR1 KGHSH and CDR2 LQKENI come from the germline V gene. This chain's CDR3 is CASSPKGGNTEAFF. CDR3 bases: TGTGCCAGCTCACCAAAGGGTGGGAACACTGAAGCTTTCTTT.

The J gene is TRBJ2-2, the V gene TRBV4-1; D gene ambiguous. V was cut by 3 bases and J by 1 base, with 6 bases left in between. CDR1 is MGHRA, CDR2 YSYEKL, per germline. The length of the CDR3 is 14 residues. This CDR3 reads CASSQWENTGELFF. The CDR3 coding sequence is TGCGCCAGCAGCCAGTGGGAGAACACCGGGGAGCTGTTTTTT.

The chain carries TRBV7-9 and TRBJ1-6; no clear D. V lost 8 bases and J lost 8, with 13 bases in between. The CDR3 runs 13 residues. CDR1 and CDR2 (germline): SEHNR, FQNEAQ (reference sequence). CDR3 nucleotide sequence: TGTGCCAGCGAATCGACCACGGATTCACCCCTCCACTTT. Protein product: CASESTTDSPLHF.

On this clone itself: One end of the junction is discordant with germline, which a read error may explain. V gene TRBV6-1 combines with J gene TRBJ1-5, with 9 positions matching TRBD1. The CDR3 is 16 residues long. Germline V CDR1 and CDR2: MNHNS, SASEGT. CDR3 sequence: CASSQAGTGRGQPQHF. The CDR3 region has the DNA TGTGCCAGCAGTCAAGCCGGGACAGGGAGGGGTCAGCCCCAGCATTTT.

This clone was recorded only once. The rearrangement uses TRBV2 and TRBJ1-5; no firm D call. The CDR3 length is 12 residues. Germline CDR1 and CDR2: SNHLY and FYNNEI. Trimming pared 1 base from V and 6 bases from J, leaving 4 bases between. The CDR3 loop is CASSEGVQPQHF. In DNA, the CDR3 is TGTGCCAGCAGTGAAGGGGTTCAGCCCCAGCATTTT.

This chain uses TRBV12-5 with TRBJ2-7, with D perhaps TRBD1 (6 bases). The CDR3 has 15 amino acids. Looked up from germline, CDR1 is LGHNT and CDR2 is FRNRAP. Deletions cut 6 bases from V and 2 bases from J, with 17 bases between. The CDR3 DNA follows: TGTGCTAGTGGACCTGGACAGAGAGGGGCCTACGAGCAGTACTTC. It is translated as CASGPGQRGAYEQYF.

This clone occurred once. The J gene is TRBJ1-6, the V gene TRBV7-9; maybe TRBD1 (5 bases). V gave up 10 bases and J gave up 10 bases, with 20 bases separating them. CDR1 and CDR2 from the germline V gene are SEHNR and FQNEAQ (reference sequence). This CDR3 has 14 residues. The chain's CDR3 is CAIRIGGRVSPLHF. The CDR3 nucleotides are TGTGCCATCCGAATCGGTGGCAGGGTCTCACCCCTCCACTTT.

This clone was seen a single time. The chain uses TRBV7-9 and TRBJ2-3, with D tentatively TRBD2 (5 bases). The CDR3 loop spans 13 amino acids. Germline V lookup: CDR1 SEHNR, CDR2 FQNEAQ (reference sequence). V was clipped by 5 bases and J by 6 bases, with 12 bases between them. CDR3 nucleotides: TGTGCCAGCAGCCCCAGAGGGCCGGATACGCAGTATTTT. Translated: CASSPRGPDTQYF.

This sequence joins TRBV6-1 and TRBJ1-2; 9 bases agree with TRBD1. This CDR3 contains 17 residues. The germline V gene encodes CDR1 MNHNS and CDR2 SASEGT. V shed 2 bases and J 4 bases; nucleotides not matched to a gene: 11. In DNA form, the CDR3 reads TGTGCCAGCAGTGAACGGGACAGGGTGAAGGTTAGCTATGGCTACACCTTC. This gives the protein CASSERDRVKVSYGYTF.

The chain uses TRBV4-1 and TRBJ1-5, with 8 bases identical to TRBD1. Looked up from germline, CDR1 is MGHRA and CDR2 is YSYEKL. The CDR3 totals 15 residues. After removal of 2 bases from V and 5 bases from J, the junction contained 5 bases not matched to a gene. The CDR3 bases are TGCGCCAGCAGCCAACCGGACAGGGATTATCAGCCCCAGCATTTT. Amino acid sequence: CASSQPDRDYQPQHF.

The CDR3 sequence: CAIAGRGVEQYF. Here the CDR3 DNA reads TGTGCCATCGCCGGGCGAGGGGTCGAGCAGTACTTC. V is TRBV10-3 and J is TRBJ2-7; D tentatively reads TRBD1 or TRBD2 (5 bases each). The V gene's germline CDR1 is ENHRY and CDR2 SYGVKD. This CDR3 comprises 12 residues. The V and J ends lost 8 bases and 6 bases respectively, with 14 bases between them.

The chain links TRBV5-6 to TRBJ1-2; D unresolved. The CDR3 spans 14 residues. V lost 1 base, J lost 3 bases, and 10 bases lay in between. Looked up from germline, CDR1 is SGHDT and CDR2 is YYEEEE. CDR3 protein: CASSLLQPDYGYTF. The CDR3 DNA follows: TGTGCCAGCAGCTTGTTACAGCCGGACTATGGCTACACCTTC.

The V call is TRBV12-3 or TRBV12-4, the J call TRBJ1-5, with D perhaps matching TRBD1 (6 bases). The CDR3 totals 13 residues. V was trimmed by 3 bases and J by 5 bases, leaving 8 bases between them. For the CDR3, the DNA is TGTGCCAGCAGTTTCGGACAGCATCAGCCCCAGCATTTT. Its translation is CASSFGQHQPQHF.

V is TRBV7-2 and J is TRBJ1-1; D is ambiguous. Looked up from germline, CDR1 is SGHTA and CDR2 is FQGNSA. The CDR3 loop spans 12 amino acids. V lost 5 bases, J lost 13 bases, and 17 bases lay in between. The CDR3 nucleotides are TGTGCCAGCAGCCCTTTGAGGAGGGCGGTTTTCTTT. Protein: CASSPLRRAVFF.

The chain is built from TRBV14 and TRBJ2-1; D tentatively reads TRBD1 or TRBD2 (6 bases each). Germline lookup yields CDR1 SGHDN and CDR2 FVKESK. The V end lost 2 bases, the J end lost 2 bases, and 7 bases lay between the germline ends. The CDR3 is made up of 14 amino acids. The CDR3 loop reads CASSQRGAYNEQFF. The DNA of the CDR3 is TGTGCCAGCAGCCAAAGGGGGGCCTACAATGAGCAGTTCTTC.

This sequence joins TRBV7-9 and TRBJ1-2; 7 bases line up with TRBD1. The germline V gene has CDR1 SEHNR and CDR2 FQNEAQ (reference sequence). With V trimmed by 4 bases and J by 4 bases, 3 bases remained unmatched. This CDR3 is 13 amino acids long. The CDR3: CASSSTGAYGYTF. CDR3 nucleotides: TGTGCCAGCAGCTCCACAGGGGCCTATGGCTACACCTTC. The complete variable domain, with remaining parts taken from reference TRBV7-9 and TRBJ1-2, reads DTGVSQNPRHKITKRGQNVTFRCDPISEHNRLYWYRQTLGQGPEFLTYFQNEAQLEKSRLLSDRFSAERPKGSFSTLEIQRTEQGDSAMYLCASSSTGAYGYTFGSGTRLTVV.

The gene calls are TRBV6-5 and TRBJ2-1; 10 bases map to TRBD2. Germline-derived CDR1 and CDR2 are MNHEY and SVGAGI. V lost 10 bases and J lost 8; bases outside the gene matches: 11. The CDR3 runs 14 residues. The CDR3, as DNA: TGTGCCACCAAGCTAGCGGGAGTTGGAGATGAGCAGTTCTTC. It specifies CATKLAGVGDEQFF.

This clone was counted only a few times. The rearrangement links TRBV23-1 to TRBJ2-5; D uncertain. TRBV23-1 is an open reading frame, and its role is uncertain. CDR3 length: 17 amino acids. V was cut by 6 bases and J by 2 bases, with 22 bases left in between. CDR3 residues: CASSHPPGLECQETQYF. Written as DNA, the CDR3 is TGCGCCAGCAGCCACCCCCCAGGCCTCGAGTGTCAAGAGACCCAGTACTTC.

The chain is built from TRBV6-2 or TRBV6-3 and TRBJ2-6, with TRBD2 as a possible D gene (6 bases). The CDR3 runs to 15 residues. Trimming shortened V by 4 bases and J by 1 base, and 8 bases separated the two germline ends. CDR1 and CDR2 (germline): MNHEY, SVGEGT. The CDR3 sequence is CASSSRGSGANVLTF. In DNA form, the CDR3 reads TGTGCCAGCAGTTCCCGGGGGTCTGGGGCCAACGTCCTGACTTTC.